Each of the 30 T cell receptor beta chains below was sequenced from the same sample in a study of cytomegalovirus exposure and HLA in healthy donors. PCR used 60 Vbeta primers and 13 Jbeta primers. Using immunoSEQ multiplex PCR, the repertoire was profiled, and TCRdb retains in-frame clones only, with some absent. Altogether more than 90,000 clones are present, around 69% being singletons, with the ten largest covering about 16%. Sample: PBMCs. The source of these receptors is a man aged 50-60 years in good health and CMV-seropositive.

The genes are TRBV2 and TRBJ2-7, with D perhaps matching TRBD1 (5 bases). V dropped 3 bases and J dropped 4 bases, with 7 bases sitting between them. The CDR3 is 12 amino acids. Germline values: CDR1 SNHLY, CDR2 FYNNEI. In nucleotides, the CDR3 is TGTGCCAGCAGTGACCAGGGTTACGAGCAGTACTTC. Translated, it gives CASSDQGYEQYF.

With respect to this clone: Sequence at one end of the junction differs from germline and may be a read error. The genes are TRBV19 and TRBJ2-2, with 12 bases fitting TRBD2. Germline values: CDR1 LNHDA, CDR2 SQIVND (reference sequence). The CDR3 spans 16 residues. In DNA form, the CDR3 reads TGTGCCAGTAGCCTGACTAGCGGGAGACTTACCGGGGGGCTGTTTTTT. It codes for CASSLTSGRLTGGLFF.

V and J are TRBV15 and TRBJ2-1; TRBD1 matches at 8 bases. The CDR3 is 16 residues long. Germline trimming cut 2 bases from V and 8 bases from J; bases unmatched to any gene: 11. The germline V gene has CDR1 LNHNV and CDR2 YYDKDF (reference sequence). This CDR3 is CATSRQPTGAGYEQFF. CDR3 bases: TGTGCCACCAGCAGACAACCGACAGGGGCGGGGTATGAGCAGTTCTTC.

The V and J genes are TRBV18 and TRBJ2-7; tentative D call: TRBD1 (5 bases). Trimming left V 2 bases short and J 2 bases short, with 10 bases between. The germline gives CDR1 KGHSH, CDR2 LQKENI. The CDR3 has 14 amino acids. CDR3 coding DNA: TGTGCCAGCTCACCAGAACAGGTCCCCTACGAGCAGTACTTC. It translates to CASSPEQVPYEQYF.

The chain carries TRBV27 and TRBJ2-7; D perhaps matches TRBD2 (6 bases). Trimming cost V 6 bases and J 1 base, with 10 bases left between them. The CDR3 loop spans 13 amino acids. Germline V gene data show CDR1 as MNHEY and CDR2 as SMNVEV (reference sequence). The CDR3 nucleotides read TGTGCCAGCAGACCCGGGGGTTCCTACGAGCAGTACTTC. Residues: CASRPGGSYEQYF.

This chain links TRBV7-2 with TRBJ2-7; 7 bases are shared with TRBD1. This CDR3 has 15 amino acids. The germline V gene has CDR1 SGHTA and CDR2 FQGNSA. Unmatched junction bases numbered 9, after V lost 5 bases and J lost 2 bases. Here the CDR3 DNA reads TGTGCCAGCAGCCTCGGGACAGCCTCCCCCTACGAGCAGTACTTC. Residues: CASSLGTASPYEQYF.

The chain employs TRBV19 and TRBJ2-1; tentatively, D is TRBD2 (7 bases). Germline V gene sequence: CDR1 LNHDA, CDR2 SQIVND (reference sequence). CDR3 length: 15 amino acids. Between the trimmed V and J ends, which lost 6 bases and 5 bases, there was a span of 17 bases. The CDR3 DNA follows: TGTGCCAGTAGCGACCCTGGGCGGGGGCACAATGAGCAGTTCTTC. It is translated as CASSDPGRGHNEQFF.

The sample holds a few counts of this clone. The rearrangement links TRBV7-6 to TRBJ2-3; D might be TRBD1 (6 bases). This CDR3 has 15 residues. V gave up 3 bases and J gave up 0 bases, with 10 bases separating them. Germline V gene data show CDR1 as SGHVS and CDR2 as FNYEAQ. The CDR3 region is CASSLGHSSTDTQYF. DNA of the CDR3: TGTGCCAGCAGCTTGGGACACTCTAGCACAGATACGCAGTATTTT.

This chain joins TRBV5-1 and TRBJ2-5; a weak D match, TRBD1 (5 bases). Germline loops: CDR1 SGHRS, CDR2 YFSETQ. This CDR3 has 16 residues. Trimming removed 0 bases from V and 5 bases from J, with 17 bases in between. The CDR3 here is CASSLVGDFKGETQYF. CDR3 bases: TGCGCCAGCAGCTTGGTCGGCGACTTTAAGGGGGAGACCCAGTACTTC.

This chain joins TRBV2 and TRBJ2-3; D is possibly TRBD2 (5 bases). From germline, CDR1 is SNHLY and CDR2 FYNNEI. The CDR3 consists of 12 residues. With 5 bases removed from V and 6 bases from J, the gap between germline ends came to 9 bases. The CDR3 coding sequence is TGTGCCAGCAGTCGGGGAGCGGATACGCAGTATTTT. Protein sequence: CASSRGADTQYF.

The rearrangement uses TRBV11-2 and TRBJ2-5; 11 bases map to TRBD2. Trimming cost V 5 bases and J 2 bases; bases outside gene matches: 10. CDR1 is SGHAT, CDR2 FQNNGV, per germline. The CDR3 covers 17 residues. CDR3 sequence reads: CASSLSLTSGTQETQYF. The CDR3 bases are TGTGCCAGCAGCCTCAGCCTGACTAGCGGGACGCAAGAGACCCAGTACTTC.

CDR3 coding DNA: TGTGCCAGCAGTTCTAGCGGGGGGGCTGTGACAGATACGCAGTATTTT. Its translation: CASSSSGGAVTDTQYF. The chain uses TRBV7-2 and TRBJ2-3, with 12 bases identical to TRBD2. Germline V lookup: CDR1 SGHTA, CDR2 FQGNSA. The CDR3 extends over 16 amino acids. Trimming removed 6 bases from V and 3 bases from J; junction bases left unmatched: 7. Based on the CDR3 plus reference TRBV7-2 and TRBJ2-3, the full variable domain is GAGVSQSPSNKVTEKGKDVELRCDPISGHTALYWYRQSLGQGLEFLIYFQGNSAPDKSGLPSDRFSAERTGGSVSTLTIQRTQQEDSAVYLCASSSSGGAVTDTQYFGPGTRLTVL.

This chain connects TRBV15 to TRBJ2-1, with 9 bases aligning to TRBD1. Germline CDR1 and CDR2: LNHNV and YYDKDF (reference sequence). The CDR3 covers 16 residues. The trim removed 5 bases at V and 7 bases at J, leaving 12 bases unmatched. In DNA, the CDR3 is TGTGCCACCAGCTCAGGGGGGACAGGGAAGGGGAATGAGCAGTTCTTC. Amino acid sequence: CATSSGGTGKGNEQFF.

This rearrangement joins TRBV9 to TRBJ2-5; D possibly corresponds to TRBD1 (6 bases). Between the trimmed V and J ends, which lost 3 bases and 2 bases, there was a span of 11 bases. Looked up from germline, CDR1 is SGDLS and CDR2 is YYNGEE. The CDR3 runs to 14 residues. The CDR3 DNA follows: TGTGCCAGCAGCGAGGGACACTATCAAGAGACCCAGTACTTC. This encodes CASSEGHYQETQYF.

This chain links TRBV28 with TRBJ2-7; D call uncertain. Between the trimmed V and J ends, which lost 7 bases and 4 bases, there was a span of 8 bases. This CDR3 has 11 residues. The germline CDR1 and CDR2 sequences are MDHEN and SYDVKM. The CDR3 nucleotides are TGTGCCAGCAAGGTAGCTTACGAGCAGTACTTC. As protein: CASKVAYEQYF.

This clone has only a few counts. The chain uses TRBV9 and TRBJ1-3, with 9 positions matching TRBD1. J was trimmed by 2 bases and V by 5 bases; bases with no gene match: 14. Germline CDR1 is SGDLS and CDR2 is YYNGEE. CDR3 length: 18 amino acids. The CDR3 protein is CASSATGGGHDTGNTIYF. The CDR3 region has the DNA TGTGCCAGCAGTGCGACAGGGGGAGGCCATGACACTGGAAACACCATATATTTT.

CDR3 DNA: TGTGCCAGCAGCCGGACAGGGCTCGAGCAGTACTTC. This gives the protein CASSRTGLEQYF. The chain recombines TRBV5-8 with TRBJ2-7; 8 nucleotides match TRBD1. The CDR3 spans 12 residues. V gave up 4 bases and J gave up 6 bases; unmatched junction bases: 3. Germline CDR1 and CDR2: SGHTS and YDEGEE.

This clone was counted between two and nine times. This sequence joins TRBV6-1 and TRBJ1-2, with D uncertain. Per germline, CDR1 MNHNS and CDR2 SASEGT. The V end was cut by 7 bases, the J end by 2 bases, with 5 bases between. The CDR3 contains 11 residues. The CDR3 bases are TGTGCCAGCACTTTAAACTATGGCTACACCTTC. This sequence encodes CASTLNYGYTF.

The chain uses TRBV6-4 and TRBJ2-1; 7 bases fit TRBD2. Germline CDR1 MRHNA, CDR2 SNTAGT. The CDR3 runs to 14 residues. Trimming cost V 2 bases and J 2 bases; bases outside gene matches: 0. CDR3 loop: CASSDGGAYNEQFF. The CDR3 DNA reads as TGTGCCAGCAGTGACGGGGGGGCCTACAATGAGCAGTTCTTC.

The rearrangement joins TRBV2 to TRBJ2-5; possible D gene TRBD1, 6 bases. The CDR3 totals 14 residues. Germline loops: CDR1 SNHLY, CDR2 FYNNEI. V dropped 2 bases and J dropped 7 bases, with 14 bases sitting between them. This CDR3 is CASSETSGETTQYF. The CDR3 DNA reads as TGTGCCAGCAGTGAAACGTCAGGGGAGACGACCCAGTACTTC. Full variable domain (rest looked up from reference TRBV2 and TRBJ2-5): EPEVTQTPSHQVTQMGQEVILRCVPISNHLYFYWYRQILGQKVEFLVSFYNNEISEKSEIFDDQFSVERPDGSNFTLKIRSTKLEDSAMYFCASSETSGETTQYFGPGTRLLVL.

The rearrangement links TRBV6-5 to TRBJ1-6; D is possibly TRBD1 (6 bases). Germline-derived CDR1 and CDR2 are MNHEY and SVGAGI. The V end lost 6 bases, the J end lost 3 bases, and 12 bases lay between the germline ends. CDR3 length: 15 residues. DNA for the CDR3: TGTGCCAGCAGATCAGGGGCAAACTATAATTCACCCCTCCACTTT. Amino acid sequence: CASRSGANYNSPLHF.

The chain recombines TRBV11-2 with TRBJ2-1, with 9 nucleotides matching TRBD1. The CDR3 length is 13 residues. Per germline, CDR1 SGHAT and CDR2 FQNNGV. Losses at the gene ends were 6 bases for V and 4 bases for J; bases not matched to a gene: 1. DNA of the CDR3: TGTGCCAGCAGGGGACAGGGATACAATGAGCAGTTCTTC. Encoded protein: CASRGQGYNEQFF.

This clone appeared once. The chain has TRBV29-1 and TRBJ1-2, with D possibly TRBD1 on 6 matching bases. The germline CDR1 and CDR2 sequences are SQVTM and ANQGSEA. This CDR3 is built from 13 residues. Trimming removed 4 bases at V and 4 bases at J, with 13 bases between. CDR3 sequence (DNA): TGCAGCGTTGCGACAGGCGTTACCTATGGCTACACCTTC. Protein sequence: CSVATGVTYGYTF.

The chain links TRBV6-5 to TRBJ2-3; D is perhaps TRBD2 (5 bases). V shed 6 bases and J shed 5 bases, with 18 bases lying between them. CDR1 and CDR2 from the germline V gene are MNHEY and SVGAGI. The CDR3 has 15 amino acids. The CDR3 nucleotides are TGTGCCAGCAGCTCCTTAGCGAACTCCAAAGATACGCAGTATTTT. Translating it yields CASSSLANSKDTQYF.

The chain joins TRBV19 to TRBJ2-4; 9 bases match TRBD1. Per the germline V gene, CDR1 is LNHDA and CDR2 is SQIVND (reference sequence). Trimming cost V 5 bases and J 2 bases; bases outside gene matches: 10. The CDR3 loop spans 17 amino acids. The CDR3 spells CASSAQDRGLSKNIQYF. In nucleotides, the CDR3 is TGTGCCAGTAGTGCCCAGGACAGGGGCTTGTCCAAAAACATTCAGTACTTC.

This chain joins TRBV7-9 and TRBJ2-5, with D hard to call. CDR1 and CDR2 (germline): SEHNR, FQNEAQ (reference sequence). Deletions cut 5 bases from V and 3 bases from J, with 13 bases between. This CDR3 is 14 amino acids long. The CDR3 loop is CASSPAGRKETQYF. CDR3 coding DNA: TGTGCCAGCAGCCCCGCAGGCCGGAAAGAGACCCAGTACTTC. Combining the CDR3 with reference TRBV7-9 and TRBJ2-5 gives the whole variable domain DTGVSQNPRHKITKRGQNVTFRCDPISEHNRLYWYRQTLGQGPEFLTYFQNEAQLEKSRLLSDRFSAERPKGSFSTLEIQRTEQGDSAMYLCASSPAGRKETQYFGPGTRLLVL.

As to this clone: Other DNA sequences in the same sample also yield this CDR3. The rearrangement links TRBV28 to TRBJ2-7; D unclear. V shed 3 bases and J shed 3 bases, with 6 bases lying between them. CDR1 and CDR2 from the germline V gene are MDHEN and SYDVKM. CDR3 length equals 12 residues. The CDR3 nucleotides are TGTGCCAGCAGTTTCCAGAACTACGAGCAGTACTTC. Translation: CASSFQNYEQYF.

J is TRBJ2-1 and V is TRBV11-3; 14 positions agree with TRBD2. Germline CDR1 reads SGHNT; CDR2 reads YENEEA. This CDR3 comprises 18 residues. V was pared by 5 bases and J by 7 bases, with 13 bases of the junction left unmatched. CDR3 in DNA: TGTGCCAGCAGCCCCCGGAGTGGGACTAGCGGGAGTGAGAATGAGCAGTTCTTC. Its protein is CASSPRSGTSGSENEQFF. The whole variable domain, remainder taken from reference TRBV11-3 and TRBJ2-1, is EAGVVQSPRYKIIEKKQPVAFWCNPISGHNTLYWYLQNLGQGPELLIRYENEEAVDDSQLPKDRFSAERLKGVDSTLKIQPAELGDSAVYLCASSPRSGTSGSENEQFFGPGTRLTVL.

This clone has a handful of counts. The rearrangement joins TRBV15 to TRBJ2-5; D might be TRBD2 (5 bases). The germline V gene encodes CDR1 LNHNV and CDR2 YYDKDF (reference sequence). V was pared by 5 bases and J by 5 bases, with 18 bases between. This CDR3 has 15 residues. CDR3 sequence (DNA): TGTGCCACCAGCTTCGTAACTAGTGCAAGGGAGACCCAGTACTTC. As protein: CATSFVTSARETQYF.

The chain uses TRBV7-2 and TRBJ1-1; 7 bases map to TRBD1. Germline assignment: CDR1 SGHTA and CDR2 FQGNSA. After removal of 5 bases from V and 0 bases from J, the junction contained 12 bases not matched to a gene. The CDR3 is made up of 17 amino acids. CDR3 loop: CASSQQLAGTVNTEAFF. Written as DNA, the CDR3 is TGTGCCAGCAGCCAGCAATTAGCCGGGACAGTGAACACTGAAGCTTTCTTT.